The 22 T cell receptor beta chains reported below all come from one sample, sequenced in a study of blood T cell repertoires in COVID-19. TCRdb keeps only in-frame clones here, not all; method: immunoSEQ multiplex PCR. The sample contains a few hundred thousand clones, less than 85% of which appear only once. Sequenced material: peripheral blood. The receptors were gathered from a man aged 60-69 years who had recovered from COVID-19.

This clone has just a few counts. This rearrangement joins TRBV19 to TRBJ1-1, with TRBD1 identical over 7 bases. In germline, CDR1 is LNHDA, CDR2 SQIVND (reference sequence). This CDR3 contains 12 residues. J was trimmed by 4 bases and V by 10 bases; bases with no gene match: 6. The CDR3 bases are TGTGCCACTCATCAGGGGGGCACTGAAGCTTTCTTT. Translated: CATHQGGTEAFF.

The chain employs TRBV6-5 and TRBJ2-1; D might be TRBD2 (5 bases). The V end lost 10 bases, the J end lost 0 bases, and 13 bases lay between the germline ends. The germline gives CDR1 MNHEY, CDR2 SVGAGI. There are 14 residues in the CDR3. CDR3 sequence: CATQTMSSYNEQFF. The CDR3 DNA reads TGTGCCACTCAGACTATGAGCTCCTACAATGAGCAGTTCTTC.

The V call is TRBV6-5, the J call TRBJ2-1; D uncertain. V lost 2 bases to trimming and J lost 7 bases, with 12 bases between them. The CDR3 length is 14 residues. Germline V CDR1 and CDR2: MNHEY, SVGAGI. The DNA for the CDR3 is TGTGCCAGCAGTTACGACCAACTAAAGAATGAGCAGTTCTTC. Its translation is CASSYDQLKNEQFF.

The rearrangement uses TRBV19 and TRBJ2-7; possibly TRBD2 for D (6 bases). V shed 5 bases and J shed 0 bases, with 14 bases lying between them. The CDR3 covers 15 residues. The germline V gene has CDR1 LNHDA and CDR2 SQIVND (reference sequence). The CDR3 is CASSFRDGGSYEQYF. The CDR3 DNA sequence: TGTGCCAGTAGTTTCCGTGACGGGGGCTCCTACGAGCAGTACTTC.

This chain connects TRBV29-1 to TRBJ2-1; D is undetermined. Germline V gene sequence: CDR1 SQVTM, CDR2 ANQGSEA. This CDR3 has 11 residues. With 7 bases removed from V and 1 base from J, the gap between germline ends came to 5 bases. The CDR3 region has the DNA TGCAGCGCCCATTCCTACAATGAGCAGTTCTTC. It specifies CSAHSYNEQFF.

The V and J genes are TRBV5-4 and TRBJ2-7; 15 bases are a match to TRBD2. The junction had 14 bases not matched to a gene; V was cut back by 5 bases and J by 5 bases. The CDR3 extends over 18 amino acids. Per the germline V gene, CDR1 is SGHNT and CDR2 is YYREEE (reference sequence). CDR3 sequence (DNA): TGTGCCAGCAGGAGAACCGGGACTAGCGGGAGGAGGTCCGACGAGCAGTACTTC. Its translation: CASRRTGTSGRRSDEQYF. Using reference TRBV5-4 and TRBJ2-7 for the parts outside the CDR3, the full variable domain is ETGVTQSPTHLIKTRGQQVTLRCSSQSGHNTVSWYQQALGQGPQFIFQYYREEENGRGNFPPRFSGLQFPNYSSELNVNALELDDSALYLCASRRTGTSGRRSDEQYFGPGTRLTVT.

This clone has more than one count but fewer than ten. The J gene is TRBJ2-1, the V gene TRBV4-1; no reliable D call. From germline, CDR1 is MGHRA and CDR2 YSYEKL. The germline V and J ends were trimmed by 1 base and 6 bases, with 7 bases remaining between them. The CDR3 length is 13 residues. In DNA, the CDR3 is TGCGCCAGCAGCCAAGTTACGGGCAATGAGCAGTTCTTC. It is translated as CASSQVTGNEQFF.

The chain is built from TRBV6-6 and TRBJ1-1; maybe TRBD1 (5 bases). This CDR3 comprises 15 residues. The V end lost 1 base, the J end lost 4 bases, and 13 bases lay between the germline ends. Germline CDR1 and CDR2: MNHNY and SVGAGI (reference sequence). The CDR3 sequence is CASSYYRSGGTEAFF. The CDR3 nucleotides read TGTGCCAGCAGTTACTACCGCAGCGGGGGCACTGAAGCTTTCTTT.

The chain joins TRBV3-1 (or the pseudogene TRBV3-2) to TRBJ2-7; D might be TRBD1 (6 bases). The CDR3 is 14 amino acids. V was pared by 1 base and J by 2 bases, with 9 bases between. Germline CDR1 and CDR2: LGHDT and YNNKEL (reference sequence). The DNA for the CDR3 is TGTGCCAGCAGCCAAGTAACAGGGCCCTACGAGCAGTACTTC. Residues: CASSQVTGPYEQYF.

The chain joins TRBV11-2 to TRBJ1-5; 9 bases fit TRBD1. Per germline, CDR1 SGHAT and CDR2 FQNNGV. The CDR3 totals 17 residues. V was clipped by 4 bases and J by 8 bases; unmatched bases: 15. The DNA of the CDR3 is TGTGCCAGCAGCTGGGGGGACACAGGGGGCAGGAGAAAGCCCCAGCATTTT. Its protein product is CASSWGDTGGRRKPQHF.

The rearrangement joins TRBV14 to TRBJ2-7; D perhaps matches TRBD2 (6 bases). The V end lost 2 bases, the J end lost 6 bases, and 17 bases lay between the germline ends. Germline-derived CDR1 and CDR2 are SGHDN and FVKESK. The CDR3 contains 15 residues. In nucleotides, the CDR3 is TGTGCCAGCAGCCAACGACTAGGGGATCTCAGCGAGCAGTACTTC. Protein: CASSQRLGDLSEQYF.

The chain uses TRBV29-1 and TRBJ2-1, with 7 bases fitting TRBD2. The CDR3 runs to 16 residues. V shed 3 bases and J 7 bases; nucleotides not matched to a gene: 15. CDR1 and CDR2 (germline): SQVTM, ANQGSEA. CDR3 amino acids: CSVDLGARGGRNEQFF. CDR3 bases: TGCAGCGTTGACCTCGGAGCCCGGGGAGGGAGAAATGAGCAGTTCTTC.

This clone occurred a few times. The rearrangement joins TRBV4-1 to TRBJ2-1; D gene uncertain. Trimming took 2 bases from V and 10 from J, leaving 9 bases between them. CDR3 size: 12 residues. Germline CDR1 MGHRA, CDR2 YSYEKL. For the CDR3, the DNA is TGCGCCAGCAGCCAATTACCTAGGGAGCAGTTCTTC. Protein: CASSQLPREQFF.

The V gene is TRBV7-2, the J gene TRBJ2-5; 13 positions match TRBD2. This CDR3 is built from 19 residues. Germline values: CDR1 SGHTA, CDR2 FQGNSA. Trimming removed 1 base from V and 4 bases from J; junction bases left unmatched: 12. CDR3 amino acids: CASSLETSGGGPVGETQYF. CDR3 DNA: TGTGCCAGCAGCTTAGAAACTAGCGGGGGGGGACCGGTTGGAGAGACCCAGTACTTC. Filled out from reference TRBV7-2 and TRBJ2-5, the complete variable domain reads GAGVSQSPSNKVTEKGKDVELRCDPISGHTALYWYRQSLGQGLEFLIYFQGNSAPDKSGLPSDRFSAERTGGSVSTLTIQRTQQEDSAVYLCASSLETSGGGPVGETQYFGPGTRLLVL.

This chain uses TRBV21-1 with TRBJ1-5. TRBV21-1 is a documented pseudogene. The CDR3 covers 16 residues. The CDR3 coding sequence is TGTGCCAGCAGCTTTAGCCTATCCCGGGGCAATCAGCCCCAGCATTTT. This sequence encodes CASSFSLSRGNQPQHF.

The chain joins TRBV5-1 to TRBJ2-1; D uncertain. With 0 bases removed from V and 10 bases from J, the gap between germline ends came to 11 bases. The CDR3 is 13 residues long. CDR1 SGHRS and CDR2 YFSETQ come from the germline V gene. The CDR3 loop is CASSLDGVGEQFF. CDR3 in DNA: TGCGCCAGCAGCTTGGATGGCGTCGGGGAGCAGTTCTTC.

The V call is TRBV18, the J call TRBJ2-7; 8 bases align to TRBD1. The germline gives CDR1 KGHSH, CDR2 LQKENI. The CDR3 runs 15 residues. V was clipped by 3 bases and J by 3 bases; unmatched bases: 7. Here the CDR3 reads CASSPRTGISYEQYF. The DNA of the CDR3 is TGTGCCAGCTCACCCCGGACAGGGATTAGCTACGAGCAGTACTTC.

This chain connects TRBV11-3 to TRBJ1-6; D gene unclear. Germline values: CDR1 SGHNT, CDR2 YENEEA. The CDR3 covers 14 residues. The V gene lost 0 bases and the J gene lost 9 bases, with 9 bases spanning the gap. The CDR3 DNA follows: TGTGCCAGCAGCTTAGATGAGTTAACTTCACCCCTCCACTTT. Translated, it gives CASSLDELTSPLHF. The variable domain in full, with the rest retrieved from reference TRBV11-3 and TRBJ1-6, is EAGVVQSPRYKIIEKKQPVAFWCNPISGHNTLYWYLQNLGQGPELLIRYENEEAVDDSQLPKDRFSAERLKGVDSTLKIQPAELGDSAVYLCASSLDELTSPLHFGNGTRLTVT.

V usage is TRBV30 and J usage is TRBJ1-5; perhaps TRBD1 as D (5 bases). Germline V gene sequence: CDR1 GTSNPN, CDR2 SVGIG (reference sequence). V dropped 5 bases and J dropped 3 bases, with 11 bases sitting between them. This CDR3 has 13 residues. DNA for the CDR3: TGTGCCTGGGGGGGAGGGTTCAATCAGCCCCAGCATTTT. It specifies CAWGGGFNQPQHF.

This clone was observed a single time. This chain connects TRBV4-1 to TRBJ2-3; D ambiguous. This CDR3 spans 17 amino acids. CDR1 MGHRA and CDR2 YSYEKL come from the germline V gene. Trimming stripped 1 base from V and 2 bases from J, with 16 bases between. CDR3 nucleotides: TGCGCCAGCAGCCAAGGGCCCGCAGGTGTGGTCACAGATACGCAGTATTTT. Its translation: CASSQGPAGVVTDTQYF.

This sequence joins TRBV5-1 and TRBJ2-5, with TRBD2 matching over 7 bases. Germline-derived CDR1 and CDR2 are SGHRS and YFSETQ. The CDR3 is 13 residues long. The trim removed 4 bases at V and 7 bases at J, leaving 7 bases unmatched. The CDR3 region is CASSPGLGVTQYF. The CDR3 bases are TGCGCCAGCAGCCCCGGACTAGGCGTGACCCAGTACTTC.

This rearrangement joins TRBV30 to TRBJ1-2, with D unresolved. This CDR3 has 14 residues. The V and J ends lost 4 bases and 3 bases respectively, with 15 bases between them. Per the germline V gene, CDR1 is GTSNPN and CDR2 is SVGIG (reference sequence). The CDR3 DNA reads as TGTGCCTGGACTTCCTCAGGTTACTACTATGGCTACACCTTC. This translates into CAWTSSGYYYGYTF.